The 28 T cell receptor beta chains below all came from one sample that was sequenced in a study of control samples from healthy donors and cancer patients (dated by TCRdb to the early 2020s). Libraries came from the immunoSEQ multiplex PCR assay. TCRdb holds this immuneACCESS table with in-frame rearrangements only. Some clones are missing; in checked studies, unresolved V genes explain under half, and the rest has no known cause. This sample gives roughly 100,000 clones in total; approximately 90% of them show up just once. The biggest ten clones account for approximately 8.4% of the sample. The sample was blood. Source of these receptors: a man aged 25-45 years in good health.

The V call is TRBV4-1, the J call TRBJ1-4; 10 bases are a match to TRBD1. The CDR3 sequence is 16 residues long. The V segment lost 2 bases and the J segment 8 bases; nucleotides outside the gene matches: 8. Looked up from germline, CDR1 is MGHRA and CDR2 is YSYEKL. The CDR3 is CASSQSPGTGDEKLFF. CDR3 coding DNA: TGCGCCAGCAGCCAAAGCCCCGGGACAGGGGACGAAAAACTGTTTTTT.

The V and J genes are TRBV6-5 and TRBJ2-1, with 10 bases fitting TRBD1. Losses at the gene ends were 6 bases for V and 2 bases for J; bases not matched to a gene: 1. The CDR3 spans 14 residues. Germline-derived CDR1 and CDR2 are MNHEY and SVGAGI. The DNA of the CDR3 is TGTGCCAGCAGGGACAGGGGGACCTACAATGAGCAGTTCTTC. This sequence encodes CASRDRGTYNEQFF.

V gene TRBV28 combines with J gene TRBJ2-3; D perhaps matches TRBD2 (6 bases). CDR1 MDHEN and CDR2 SYDVKM come from the germline V gene. Trimming took 2 bases from V and 8 from J, leaving 14 bases between them. The CDR3 is 14 amino acids. DNA of the CDR3: TGTGCCAGCAGTTTAGGATTGCTAGCGAGTACGCAGTATTTT. Translation gives CASSLGLLASTQYF. Full variable domain (missing parts from reference TRBV28 and TRBJ2-3): DVKVTQSSRYLVKRTGEKVFLECVQDMDHENMFWYRQDPGLGLRLIYFSYDVKMKEKGDIPEGYSVSREKKERFSLILESASTNQTSMYLCASSLGLLASTQYFGPGTRLTVL.

The gene calls are TRBV15 and TRBJ2-5; D is possibly TRBD2 (5 bases). This CDR3 contains 18 residues. V shed 5 bases and J shed 1 base, with 23 bases lying between them. Per germline, CDR1 LNHNV and CDR2 YYDKDF (reference sequence). The chain's CDR3 is CATSSPVGLRMGQETQYF. The DNA of the CDR3 is TGTGCCACCAGCTCCCCAGTTGGACTCAGAATGGGCCAAGAGACCCAGTACTTC.

The chain recombines TRBV3-1 (or the pseudogene TRBV3-2) with TRBJ1-3; no clear D gene. Germline V gene lookup returns CDR1 LGHDT and CDR2 YNNKEL (reference sequence). The ends were cut back, 6 bases at V and 9 bases at J, with 12 bases in the middle. This CDR3 spans 12 amino acids. The CDR3 here is CASSPHLGTIYF. For the CDR3, the DNA is TGTGCCAGCAGTCCACACCTCGGCACCATATATTTT.

The chain joins TRBV20-1 to TRBJ2-1, with D tentatively TRBD2 (6 bases). CDR3 length equals 13 residues. V lost 3 bases, J lost 4 bases, and 10 bases lay in between. The V gene's germline CDR1 is DFQATT and CDR2 SNEGSKA (reference sequence). CDR3 sequence: CSASHSGYNEQFF. As DNA, the CDR3 is TGCAGTGCTAGTCATAGCGGATACAATGAGCAGTTCTTC.

This clone was counted once. This chain uses TRBV5-1 with TRBJ1-2; TRBD1 matches 7 bases. V was pared by 0 bases and J by 7 bases, with 15 bases of the junction left unmatched. CDR3 length: 17 amino acids. Germline CDR1 and CDR2: SGHRS and YFSETQ. The CDR3 here is CASSLGSPIGGFGGYTF. The CDR3 DNA reads as TGCGCCAGCAGCTTGGGGTCCCCCATAGGGGGCTTTGGTGGCTACACCTTC.

The chain uses TRBV18 and TRBJ2-1; 7 bases align to TRBD2. Unmatched junction bases numbered 4, after V lost 2 bases and J lost 6 bases. The germline V gene has CDR1 KGHSH and CDR2 LQKENI. This CDR3 comprises 14 residues. In DNA, the CDR3 is TGTGCCAGCTCACCAGGGGGAGGGGCCAATGAGCAGTTCTTC. Amino acid sequence: CASSPGGGANEQFF.

The chain couples TRBV27 to TRBJ1-1; D possibly corresponds to TRBD1 (5 bases). Germline V gives CDR1 MNHEY, CDR2 SMNVEV (reference sequence). The CDR3 spans 14 residues. V dropped 3 bases and J dropped 5 bases, with 13 bases sitting between them. The CDR3 DNA sequence: TGTGCCAGCAGTTTTGGGGGGGAGGTGACTGAAGCTTTCTTT. It encodes CASSFGGEVTEAFF.

J is TRBJ1-1 and V is TRBV28, with a tentative D call TRBD1 (5 bases). The CDR3 sequence is 14 residues long. Germline CDR1 is MDHEN and CDR2 is SYDVKM. Deletions cut 8 bases from V and 4 bases from J, with 17 bases between. The CDR3 DNA is TGTGCCAGCTCACCCCGAACGGGGGGCACTGAAGCTTTCTTT. Its protein is CASSPRTGGTEAFF.

The genes are TRBV6-6 and TRBJ1-1, with TRBD1 matching over 8 bases. J was trimmed by 5 bases and V by 6 bases; bases with no gene match: 8. Germline loops: CDR1 MNHNY, CDR2 SVGAGI (reference sequence). This CDR3 spans 14 amino acids. As DNA, the CDR3 is TGTGCCAGCAGGGGAAGGACAGGGCCGACTGAAGCTTTCTTT. This translates into CASRGRTGPTEAFF.

The rearrangement links TRBV7-9 to TRBJ2-3, with 8 bases aligning to TRBD2. The CDR3 has 14 residues. V lost 5 bases to trimming and J lost 2 bases; unmatched junction nucleotides: 3. Germline V gene sequence: CDR1 SEHNR, CDR2 FQNEAQ (reference sequence). CDR3 residues: CASSPLAATDTQYF. In DNA, the CDR3 is TGTGCCAGCAGCCCACTAGCGGCCACAGATACGCAGTATTTT.

The chain uses TRBV11-2 and TRBJ2-6; weak D call: TRBD1 (5 bases). The CDR3 consists of 15 residues. The V gene lost 5 bases and the J gene lost 4 bases, with 12 bases spanning the gap. CDR1 is SGHAT and CDR2 is FQNNGV in the germline V gene. The CDR3 spells CASSEAGSGANVLTF. The CDR3 DNA follows: TGTGCCAGCAGCGAGGCAGGGTCAGGGGCCAACGTCCTGACTTTC.

This chain connects TRBV24-1 to TRBJ2-4; 7 nucleotides agree with TRBD2. Germline V gives CDR1 KGHDR, CDR2 SFDVKD. J was trimmed by 1 base and V by 4 bases; bases with no gene match: 9. CDR3 length equals 17 residues. Here the CDR3 reads CATSDSGGSFAKNIQYF. The CDR3 nucleotides read TGTGCCACCAGTGACTCGGGGGGATCCTTCGCCAAAAACATTCAGTACTTC.

V gene TRBV9 combines with J gene TRBJ1-2; a possible D gene is TRBD1 (5 bases). The length of the CDR3 is 13 residues. The V end lost 0 bases, the J end lost 8 bases, and 11 bases lay between the germline ends. Germline V CDR1 and CDR2: SGDLS, YYNGEE. The CDR3 DNA reads as TGTGCCAGCAGCGTAGTTGGAGGGGAAGGCTACACCTTC. As protein: CASSVVGGEGYTF.

V and J are TRBV13 and TRBJ2-3, with D maybe TRBD2 (5 bases). The length of the CDR3 is 16 residues. CDR1 is PRHDT, CDR2 FYEKMQ, per germline (reference sequence). The V end was cut by 5 bases, the J end by 0 bases, with 15 bases between. The CDR3 spells CASSLKRLASTDTQYF. Here the CDR3 DNA reads TGTGCCAGCAGCCTCAAGCGGTTAGCTAGCACAGATACGCAGTATTTT.

This rearrangement joins TRBV9 to TRBJ1-5; D unclear. The ends were cut back, 4 bases at V and 1 base at J, with 12 bases in the middle. Germline V lookup: CDR1 SGDLS, CDR2 YYNGEE. CDR3 size: 15 residues. The CDR3: CASSPRAESNQPQHF. The CDR3 nucleotides are TGTGCCAGCAGCCCCCGCGCCGAGAGCAATCAGCCCCAGCATTTT.

The rearrangement uses TRBV6-1 and TRBJ1-1; D gene unclear. Germline-derived CDR1 and CDR2 are MNHNS and SASEGT. Trimming cost V 3 bases and J 7 bases, with 18 bases left between them. The CDR3 is 15 residues long. The CDR3 loop reads CASSDQPGNYIEAFF. CDR3 sequence (DNA): TGTGCCAGCAGTGATCAACCGGGAAACTATATTGAAGCTTTCTTT.

CDR3 sequence reads: CASSPLSGRAAGKLFF. The CDR3 coding sequence is TGTGCCAGCAGCCCGCTCAGCGGCAGGGCTGCCGGAAAACTGTTTTTT. The rearrangement uses TRBV25-1 and TRBJ1-4; TRBD1 is a possible D gene (5 bases). The germline V and J ends were trimmed by 6 bases and 10 bases, with 24 bases remaining between them. The CDR3 totals 16 residues. The germline gives CDR1 MGHDK, CDR2 SYGVNS.

This rearrangement joins TRBV18 to TRBJ1-4; TRBD1 might be the D (6 bases). The CDR3 runs 15 residues. The germline V and J ends were trimmed by 3 bases and 8 bases, with 16 bases remaining between them. The V gene's germline CDR1 is KGHSH and CDR2 LQKENI. The CDR3 spells CASSPSVGGGEKLFF. In DNA form, the CDR3 reads TGTGCCAGCTCACCCTCAGTAGGGGGAGGCGAAAAACTGTTTTTT.

The gene calls are TRBV5-1 and TRBJ2-2, with TRBD2 as a possible D gene (7 bases). With 2 bases removed from V and 5 bases from J, the gap between germline ends came to 13 bases. CDR1 and CDR2 from the germline V gene are SGHRS and YFSETQ. The CDR3 sequence is 15 residues long. Here the CDR3 reads CASSFGGPDTGELFF. For the CDR3, the DNA is TGCGCCAGCAGCTTCGGGGGGCCAGATACCGGGGAGCTGTTTTTT.

This chain uses TRBV27 with TRBJ1-1; D ambiguous. The CDR3 runs to 13 residues. The V end was cut by 8 bases, the J end by 7 bases, with 17 bases between. CDR1 is MNHEY and CDR2 is SMNVEV in the germline V gene (reference sequence). The CDR3 nucleotides are TGTGCCAGCTCTACTGGGATAGGGTATGAAGCTTTCTTT. As protein: CASSTGIGYEAFF.

V gene TRBV10-3 combines with J gene TRBJ2-5; 9 bases match TRBD1. CDR1 ENHRY and CDR2 SYGVKD come from the germline V gene. The CDR3 contains 16 residues. Trimming removed 3 bases from V and 7 bases from J; junction bases left unmatched: 12. CDR3 DNA: TGTGCCATCAGTGAAGGTCGGGACAGGGAAGGAGCGACCCAGTACTTC. Its protein is CAISEGRDREGATQYF.

J is TRBJ2-1 and V is TRBV5-4, with TRBD1 matching 8 bases. Losses at the gene ends were 1 base for V and 7 bases for J; bases not matched to a gene: 4. The germline V gene has CDR1 SGHNT and CDR2 YYREEE (reference sequence). The CDR3 is 14 residues long. The CDR3 DNA reads as TGTGCCAGCAGCTTGTCAGGGGGCTGGAATGAGCAGTTCTTC. This encodes CASSLSGGWNEQFF.

The chain combines TRBV6-5 with TRBJ2-2; D is perhaps TRBD2 (6 bases). This CDR3 has 15 amino acids. V was trimmed by 5 bases and J by 5 bases, leaving 15 bases between them. The germline CDR1 and CDR2 sequences are MNHEY and SVGAGI. For the CDR3, the DNA is TGTGCCAGCAGTCCGACGGGGGTGAGAACCGGGGAGCTGTTTTTT. The encoded protein is CASSPTGVRTGELFF.

The chain employs TRBV14 and TRBJ2-5; TRBD2 aligns across 7 bases. Trimming cost V 1 base and J 2 bases; bases outside gene matches: 7. CDR3 length equals 16 residues. Per germline, CDR1 SGHDN and CDR2 FVKESK. CDR3 in amino acids: CASSQGLGLSQETQYF. The CDR3 nucleotides are TGTGCCAGCAGCCAAGGTTTGGGACTATCTCAAGAGACCCAGTACTTC.

The sample holds one count of this clone. The DNA for the CDR3 is TGTGCCAGCAGCGTTGACACGTACAATGAGCAGTTCTTC. Residues: CASSVDTYNEQFF. V gene TRBV9 combines with J gene TRBJ2-1; D call uncertain. Germline CDR1 SGDLS, CDR2 YYNGEE. This CDR3 region has 13 residues. V was clipped by 2 bases and J by 4 bases, with 7 bases between them.

The chain joins TRBV5-4 to TRBJ2-5; TRBD2 might be the D (7 bases). The CDR3 is 17 residues long. The V end was cut by 4 bases, the J end by 5 bases, with 24 bases between. Germline V lookup: CDR1 SGHNT, CDR2 YYREEE (reference sequence). The DNA for the CDR3 is TGTGCCAGCAGCATAGGGGGAGGGGGAAGGTTTCTGGAGACCCAGTACTTC. It yields the protein CASSIGGGGRFLETQYF.